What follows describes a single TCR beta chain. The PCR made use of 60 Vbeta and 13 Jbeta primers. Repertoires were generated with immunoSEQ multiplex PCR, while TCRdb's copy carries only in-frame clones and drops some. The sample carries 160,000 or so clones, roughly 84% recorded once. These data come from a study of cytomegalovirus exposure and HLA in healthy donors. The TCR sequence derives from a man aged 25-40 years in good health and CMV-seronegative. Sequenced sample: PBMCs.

This CDR3 reads CAWLRIGSGANVLTF. CDR3 nucleotides: TGTGCCTGGCTGAGGATCGGCTCTGGGGCCAACGTCCTGACTTTC. This chain joins TRBV30 and TRBJ2-6; D gene unclear. CDR3 size: 15 residues. Germline CDR1 is GTSNPN and CDR2 is SVGIG (reference sequence). Trimming stripped 5 bases from V and 0 bases from J, with 11 bases between.